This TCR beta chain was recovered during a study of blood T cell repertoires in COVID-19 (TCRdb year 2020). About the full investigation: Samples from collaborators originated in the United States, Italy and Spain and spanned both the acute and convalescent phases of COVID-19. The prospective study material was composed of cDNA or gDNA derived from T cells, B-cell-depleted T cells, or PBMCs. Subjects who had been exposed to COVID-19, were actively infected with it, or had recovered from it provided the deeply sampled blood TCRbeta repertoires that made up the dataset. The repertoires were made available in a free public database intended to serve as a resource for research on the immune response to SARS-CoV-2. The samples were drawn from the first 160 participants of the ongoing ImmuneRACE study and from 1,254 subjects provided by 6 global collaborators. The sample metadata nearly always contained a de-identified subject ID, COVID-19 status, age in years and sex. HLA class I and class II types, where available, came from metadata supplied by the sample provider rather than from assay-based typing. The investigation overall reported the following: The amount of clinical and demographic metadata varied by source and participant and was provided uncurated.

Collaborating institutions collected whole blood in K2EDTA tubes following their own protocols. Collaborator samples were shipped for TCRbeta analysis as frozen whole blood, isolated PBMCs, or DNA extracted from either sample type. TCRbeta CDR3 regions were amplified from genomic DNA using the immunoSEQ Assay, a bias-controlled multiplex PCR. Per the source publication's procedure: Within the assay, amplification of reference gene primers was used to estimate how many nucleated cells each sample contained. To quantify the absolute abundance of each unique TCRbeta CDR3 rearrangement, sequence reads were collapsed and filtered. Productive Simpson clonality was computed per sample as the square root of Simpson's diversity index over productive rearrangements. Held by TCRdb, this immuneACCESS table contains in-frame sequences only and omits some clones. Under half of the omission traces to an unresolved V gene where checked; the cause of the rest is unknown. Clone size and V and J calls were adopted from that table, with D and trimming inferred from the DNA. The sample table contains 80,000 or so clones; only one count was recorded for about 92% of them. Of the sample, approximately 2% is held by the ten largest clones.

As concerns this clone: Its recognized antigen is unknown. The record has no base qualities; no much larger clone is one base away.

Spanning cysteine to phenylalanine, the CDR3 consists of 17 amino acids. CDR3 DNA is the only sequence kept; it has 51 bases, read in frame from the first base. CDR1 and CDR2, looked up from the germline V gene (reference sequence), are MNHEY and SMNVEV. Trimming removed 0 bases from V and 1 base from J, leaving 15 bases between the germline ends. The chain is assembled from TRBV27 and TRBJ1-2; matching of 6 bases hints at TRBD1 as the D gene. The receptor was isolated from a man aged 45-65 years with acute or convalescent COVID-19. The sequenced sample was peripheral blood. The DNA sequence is TGTGCCAGCAGTTTATCGATTGGGGGGGGCATTAACTATGGCTACACCTTC. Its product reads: CASSLSIGGGINYGYTF.